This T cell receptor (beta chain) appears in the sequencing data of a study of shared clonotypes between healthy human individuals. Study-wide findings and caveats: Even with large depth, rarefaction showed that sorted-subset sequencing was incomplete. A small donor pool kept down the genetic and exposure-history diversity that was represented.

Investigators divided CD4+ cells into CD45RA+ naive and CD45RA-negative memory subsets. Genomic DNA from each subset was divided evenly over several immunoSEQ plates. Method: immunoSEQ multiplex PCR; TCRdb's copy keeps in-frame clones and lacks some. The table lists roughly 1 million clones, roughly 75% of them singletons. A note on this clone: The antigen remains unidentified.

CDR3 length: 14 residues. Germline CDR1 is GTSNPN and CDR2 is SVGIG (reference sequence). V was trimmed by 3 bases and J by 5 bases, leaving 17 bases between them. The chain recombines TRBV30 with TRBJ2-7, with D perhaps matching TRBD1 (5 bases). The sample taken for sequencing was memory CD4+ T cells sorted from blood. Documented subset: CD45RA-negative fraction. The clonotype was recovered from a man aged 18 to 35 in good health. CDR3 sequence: CAWRRVGLAHEQYF. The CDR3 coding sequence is TGTGCCTGGAGACGAGTGGGGCTCGCCCACGAGCAGTACTTC.